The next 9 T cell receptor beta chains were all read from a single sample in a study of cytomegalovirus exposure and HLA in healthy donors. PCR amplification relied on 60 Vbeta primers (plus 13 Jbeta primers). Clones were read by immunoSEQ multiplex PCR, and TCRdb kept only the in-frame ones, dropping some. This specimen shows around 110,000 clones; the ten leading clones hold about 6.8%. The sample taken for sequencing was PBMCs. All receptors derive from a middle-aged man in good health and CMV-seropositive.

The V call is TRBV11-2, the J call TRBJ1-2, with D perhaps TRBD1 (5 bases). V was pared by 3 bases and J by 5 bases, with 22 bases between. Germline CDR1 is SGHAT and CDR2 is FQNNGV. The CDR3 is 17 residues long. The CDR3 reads CASSLQLGLGPEYGYTF. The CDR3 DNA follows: TGTGCCAGCAGCTTGCAATTAGGCCTGGGGCCTGAGTATGGCTACACCTTC.

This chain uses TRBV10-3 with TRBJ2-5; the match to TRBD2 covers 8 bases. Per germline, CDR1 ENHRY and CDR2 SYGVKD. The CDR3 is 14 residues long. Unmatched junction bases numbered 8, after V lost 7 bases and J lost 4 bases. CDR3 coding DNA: TGTGCCATCAACCCCGACGGGGGGGGAGAGACCCAGTACTTC. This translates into CAINPDGGGETQYF.

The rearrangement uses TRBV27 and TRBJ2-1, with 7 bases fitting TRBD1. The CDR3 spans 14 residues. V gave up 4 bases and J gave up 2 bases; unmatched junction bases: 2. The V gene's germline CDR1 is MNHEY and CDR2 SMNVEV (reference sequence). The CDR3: CASSWQGAYNEQFF. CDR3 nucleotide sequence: TGTGCCAGCAGTTGGCAGGGGGCCTACAATGAGCAGTTCTTC.

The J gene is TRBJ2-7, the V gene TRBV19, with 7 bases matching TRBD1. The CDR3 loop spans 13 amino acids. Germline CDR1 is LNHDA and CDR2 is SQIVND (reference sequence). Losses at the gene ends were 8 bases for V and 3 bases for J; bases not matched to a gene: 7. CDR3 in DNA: TGTGCCAGTGGGAAGGGGGCTGGCTACGAGCAGTACTTC. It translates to CASGKGAGYEQYF.

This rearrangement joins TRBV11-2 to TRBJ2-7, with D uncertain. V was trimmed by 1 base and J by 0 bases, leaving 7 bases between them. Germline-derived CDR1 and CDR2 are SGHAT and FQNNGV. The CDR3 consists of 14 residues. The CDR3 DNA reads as TGTGCCAGCAGCTTAGGTCAGTCCTCCTACGAGCAGTACTTC. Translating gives CASSLGQSSYEQYF.

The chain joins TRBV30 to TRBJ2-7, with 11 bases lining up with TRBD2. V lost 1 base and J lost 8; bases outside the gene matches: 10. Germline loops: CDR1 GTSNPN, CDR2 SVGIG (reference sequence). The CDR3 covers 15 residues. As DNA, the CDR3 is TGTGCCTGGAGTGCGGAAGCCACTAGCGGGAGTAAGCAGTACTTC. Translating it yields CAWSAEATSGSKQYF.

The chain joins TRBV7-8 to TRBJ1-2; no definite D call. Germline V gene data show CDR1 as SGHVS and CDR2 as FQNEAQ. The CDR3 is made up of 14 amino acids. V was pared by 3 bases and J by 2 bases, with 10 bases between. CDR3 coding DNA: TGTGCCAGCAGCTTGGCACATCGAAACTATGGCTACACCTTC. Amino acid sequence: CASSLAHRNYGYTF.

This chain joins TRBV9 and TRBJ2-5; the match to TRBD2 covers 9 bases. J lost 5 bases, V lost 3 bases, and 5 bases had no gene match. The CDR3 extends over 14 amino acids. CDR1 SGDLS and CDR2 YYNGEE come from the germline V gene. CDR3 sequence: CASSGTSAGETQYF. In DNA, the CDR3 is TGTGCCAGCAGCGGGACTAGCGCAGGGGAGACCCAGTACTTC.

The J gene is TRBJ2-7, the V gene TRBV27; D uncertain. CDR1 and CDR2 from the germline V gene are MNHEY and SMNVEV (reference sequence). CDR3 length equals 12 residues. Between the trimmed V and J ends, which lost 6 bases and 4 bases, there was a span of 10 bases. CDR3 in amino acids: CASRGQRYEQYF. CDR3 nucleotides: TGTGCCAGCAGAGGCCAGAGGTACGAGCAGTACTTC.